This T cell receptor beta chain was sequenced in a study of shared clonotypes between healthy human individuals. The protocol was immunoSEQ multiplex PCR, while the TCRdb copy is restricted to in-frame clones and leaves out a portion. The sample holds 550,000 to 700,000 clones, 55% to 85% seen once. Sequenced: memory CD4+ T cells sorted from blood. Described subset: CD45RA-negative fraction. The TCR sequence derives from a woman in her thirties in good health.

The CDR3, as DNA: TGTGCCAGCAGTTTAGGGGGCCAAGAGCAGTACTTC. Translating gives CASSLGGQEQYF. The J gene is TRBJ2-7, the V gene TRBV28, with D perhaps TRBD1 (6 bases). V lost 2 bases, J lost 7 bases, and 9 bases lay in between. This CDR3 comprises 12 residues. Germline lookup yields CDR1 MDHEN and CDR2 SYDVKM.